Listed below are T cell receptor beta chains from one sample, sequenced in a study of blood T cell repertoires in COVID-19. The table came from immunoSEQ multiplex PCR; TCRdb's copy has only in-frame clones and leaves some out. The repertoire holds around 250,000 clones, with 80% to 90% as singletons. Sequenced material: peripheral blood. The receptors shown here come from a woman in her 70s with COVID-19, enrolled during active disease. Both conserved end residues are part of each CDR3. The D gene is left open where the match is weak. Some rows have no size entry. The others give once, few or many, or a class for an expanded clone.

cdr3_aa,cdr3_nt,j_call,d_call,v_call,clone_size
CASSQDTSRNEQYF,TGTGCCAGCAGCCAAGATACTAGCCGGAACGAGCAGTACTTC,TRBJ2-7,-,TRBV3-1/TRBV3-2,-
CASSPPNSGSYEQYF,TGTGCCAGCTCACCACCGAATAGCGGGAGTTACGAGCAGTACTTC,TRBJ2-7,TRBD2,TRBV18,-
CASSRSGGTEAFF,TGTGCCAGCAGCCGGTCGGGTGGCACTGAAGCTTTCTTT,TRBJ1-1,-,TRBV28,-
CASSFLVREAGELFF,TGTGCCAGCAGTTTTCTGGTCCGGGAGGCCGGGGAGCTGTTTTTT,TRBJ2-2,TRBD2,TRBV27,once
CARSLLAGGRGDTQYF,TGTGCCAGAAGCTTACTAGCGGGAGGGAGGGGGGATACGCAGTATTTT,TRBJ2-3,TRBD2,TRBV5-3,-
CASSQVASVRYEQYF,TGCGCCAGCAGCCAAGTCGCTAGCGTTAGGTACGAGCAGTACTTC,TRBJ2-7,-,TRBV4-3,-
CASSWWQYNSPLHF,TGTGCCAGCAGCTGGTGGCAGTATAATTCACCCCTCCACTTT,TRBJ1-6,-,TRBV11-1,few
CASSPGTSGIQFF,TGTGCCAGCAGCCCCGGGACTAGCGGGATCCAGTTCTTC,TRBJ2-1,TRBD2,TRBV7-3,few
CASSSSGLSYEQYF,TGCGCCAGCAGCTCAAGCGGGCTCTCCTACGAGCAGTACTTC,TRBJ2-7,-,TRBV5-1,-
CASSYLQGNTIYF,TGTGCCAGCAGTTATCTTCAGGGAAACACCATATATTTT,TRBJ1-3,-,TRBV6-6,once
CASSPRQGAASQETQYF,TGTGCCAGCAGCCCCCGACAGGGGGCGGCCTCACAGGAGACCCAGTACTTC,TRBJ2-5,TRBD1,TRBV7-9,-
CASSLWGDRGNEQFF,TGTGCCAGCAGTTTATGGGGGGACAGGGGTAATGAGCAGTTCTTC,TRBJ2-1,TRBD1,TRBV27,-
CASSQDRSGVAPLHF,TGTGCCAGCAGCCAAGACAGAAGCGGAGTGGCACCCCTCCACTTT,TRBJ1-6,-,TRBV3-1/TRBV3-2,-
CASSLATGIESFYEQYF,TGTGCCAGCAGCCTCGCCACCGGGATAGAATCCTTCTACGAGCAGTACTTC,TRBJ2-7,-,TRBV3-1/TRBV3-2,-
CASSVGSTVTSASSYEQYF,TGTGCCAGCAGCGTAGGGTCGACAGTAACTAGCGCAAGCTCCTACGAGCAGTACTTC,TRBJ2-7,TRBD2,TRBV9,-
CASSLHPAANTGELFF,TGTGCCAGCAGTTTACATCCAGCGGCAAACACCGGGGAGCTGTTTTTT,TRBJ2-2,-,TRBV27,-
CASSSPPSPLHF,TGTGCCAGTTCCTCCCCCCCTTCACCCCTCCACTTT,TRBJ1-6,-,TRBV5-4,-